Below, one T cell receptor beta chain is given with its context. No antigen is known for it. The sample belongs to a study of T cell repertoires in cytomegalovirus infection. About the study: The authors relied on CMV epitopes, both recently identified HLA-C-restricted and well-studied HLA-B-restricted.

From the reads, TCRdb called clonotypes with MiXCR, one entry per CDR3 protein. Of 650,000 to 900,000 distinct CDR3 sequences listed, roughly 28% are singletons. Points from the study as a whole: Cumulated frequencies of public TCR beta families served to identify carriers of CMV plus the relevant HLA. What dominated the ex vivo response were HLA-C-restricted CMV-specific TCR beta clonotypes.

Germline V lookup: CDR1 MDHEN, CDR2 SYDVKM. V was pared by 1 base and J by 5 bases, with 11 bases between. This CDR3 comprises 14 residues. The source of this sequence is a human donor in good health (CMV status not recorded). Some clones in this sample may be carry-over from other donors' samples. V gene TRBV28 combines with J gene TRBJ2-5; D perhaps matches TRBD2 (6 bases). The specimen was cultured CD8+ T cells from PBMCs, collected from culture after CMV antigen stimulation. The DNA for the CDR3 is TGTGCCAGCAGTTTATACGCAGGGAGGGAGACCCAGTACTTC. This sequence encodes CASSLYAGRETQYF.